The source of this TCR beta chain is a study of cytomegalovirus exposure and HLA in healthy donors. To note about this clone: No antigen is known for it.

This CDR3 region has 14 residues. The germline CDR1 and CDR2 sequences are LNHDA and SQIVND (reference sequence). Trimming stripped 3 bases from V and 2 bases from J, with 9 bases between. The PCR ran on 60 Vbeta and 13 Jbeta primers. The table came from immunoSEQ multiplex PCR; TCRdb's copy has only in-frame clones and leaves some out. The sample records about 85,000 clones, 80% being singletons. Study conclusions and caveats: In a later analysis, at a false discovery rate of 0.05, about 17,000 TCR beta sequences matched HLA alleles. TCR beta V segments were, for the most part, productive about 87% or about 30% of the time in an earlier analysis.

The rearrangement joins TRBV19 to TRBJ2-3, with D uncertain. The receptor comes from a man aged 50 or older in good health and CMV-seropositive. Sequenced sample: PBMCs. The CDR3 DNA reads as TGTGCCAGTAGTATGACCGGAGTCACAGATACGCAGTATTTT. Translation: CASSMTGVTDTQYF.